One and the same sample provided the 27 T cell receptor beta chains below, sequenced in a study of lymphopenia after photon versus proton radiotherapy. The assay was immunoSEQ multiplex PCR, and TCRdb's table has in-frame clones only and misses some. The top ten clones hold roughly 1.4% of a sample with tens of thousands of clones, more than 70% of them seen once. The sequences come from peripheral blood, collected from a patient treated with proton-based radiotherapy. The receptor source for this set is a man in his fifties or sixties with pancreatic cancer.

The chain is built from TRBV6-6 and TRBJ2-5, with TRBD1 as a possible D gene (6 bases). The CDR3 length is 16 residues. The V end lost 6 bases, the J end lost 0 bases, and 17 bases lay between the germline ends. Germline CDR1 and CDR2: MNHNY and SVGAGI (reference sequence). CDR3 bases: TGTGCCAGCAGGGTAAGGGACAAGGATAACCAAGAGACCCAGTACTTC. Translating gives CASRVRDKDNQETQYF.

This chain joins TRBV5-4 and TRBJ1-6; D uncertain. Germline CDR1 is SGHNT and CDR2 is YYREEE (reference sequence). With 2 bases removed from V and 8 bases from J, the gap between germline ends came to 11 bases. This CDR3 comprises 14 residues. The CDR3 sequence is CASSFFNIDSPLHF. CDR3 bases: TGTGCCAGCAGCTTCTTCAATATCGATTCACCCCTCCACTTT.

In DNA form, the CDR3 reads TGTGCCAGCAGCCAAGAGAACGGGAACACTGAAGCTTTCTTT. Its protein is CASSQENGNTEAFF. V gene TRBV4-2 combines with J gene TRBJ1-1; D gene uncertain. V lost 0 bases, J lost 1 base, and 6 bases lay in between. Germline V gene sequence: CDR1 LGHNA, CDR2 YNFKEQ. The CDR3 loop spans 14 amino acids.

CDR3 DNA: TGCAGCGCAAGACAGGGAAATCAGCCCCAGCATTTT. Residues: CSARQGNQPQHF. The gene calls are TRBV29-1 and TRBJ1-5, with TRBD1 matching over 7 bases. The CDR3 is made up of 12 amino acids. The J segment lost 4 bases and the V segment lost 7 bases, leaving 4 bases of the junction unmatched. Germline values: CDR1 SQVTM, CDR2 ANQGSEA.

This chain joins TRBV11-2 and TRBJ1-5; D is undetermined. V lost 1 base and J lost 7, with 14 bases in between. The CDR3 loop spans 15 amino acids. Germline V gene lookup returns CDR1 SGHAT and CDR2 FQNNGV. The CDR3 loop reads CASSLGGEVEQPQHF. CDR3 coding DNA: TGTGCCAGCAGCTTAGGTGGGGAGGTAGAACAGCCCCAGCATTTT. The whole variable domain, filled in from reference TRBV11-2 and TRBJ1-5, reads EAGVAQSPRYKIIEKRQSVAFWCNPISGHATLYWYQQILGQGPKLLIQFQNNGVVDDSQLPKDRFSAERLKGVDSTLKIQPAKLEDSAVYLCASSLGGEVEQPQHFGDGTRLSIL.

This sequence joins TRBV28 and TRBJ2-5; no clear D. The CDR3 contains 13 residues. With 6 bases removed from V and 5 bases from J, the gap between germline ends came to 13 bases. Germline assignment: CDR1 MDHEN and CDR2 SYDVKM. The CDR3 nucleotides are TGTGCCAGCAGCCCAAGCCTTCAGGAGACCCAGTACTTC. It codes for CASSPSLQETQYF.

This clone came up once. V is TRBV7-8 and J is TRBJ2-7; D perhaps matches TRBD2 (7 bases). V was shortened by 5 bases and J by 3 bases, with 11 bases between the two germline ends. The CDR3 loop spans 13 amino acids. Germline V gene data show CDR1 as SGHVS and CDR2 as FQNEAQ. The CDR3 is CASSRGEGYEQYF. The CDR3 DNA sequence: TGTGCCAGCAGCAGGGGGGAGGGCTACGAGCAGTACTTC.

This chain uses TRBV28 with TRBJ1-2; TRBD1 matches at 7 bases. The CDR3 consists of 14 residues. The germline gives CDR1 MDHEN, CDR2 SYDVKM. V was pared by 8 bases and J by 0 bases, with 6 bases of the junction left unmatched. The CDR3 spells CASGTGTANYGYTF. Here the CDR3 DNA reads TGTGCCAGCGGGACCGGGACAGCTAACTATGGCTACACCTTC.

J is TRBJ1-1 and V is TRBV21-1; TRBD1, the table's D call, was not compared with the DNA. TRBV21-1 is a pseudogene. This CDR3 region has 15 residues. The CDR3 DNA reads TGTGCCAGCAGCAAAGAGAGGACAGGGCCCCTTGAAGCTTTCTTT. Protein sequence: CASSKERTGPLEAFF.

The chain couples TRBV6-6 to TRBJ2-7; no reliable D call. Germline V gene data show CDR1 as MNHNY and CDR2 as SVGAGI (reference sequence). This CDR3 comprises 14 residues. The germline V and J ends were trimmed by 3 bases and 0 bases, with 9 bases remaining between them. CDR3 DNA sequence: TGTGCCAGCAGTTATGGACGGAGCTCCTACGAGCAGTACTTC. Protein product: CASSYGRSSYEQYF.

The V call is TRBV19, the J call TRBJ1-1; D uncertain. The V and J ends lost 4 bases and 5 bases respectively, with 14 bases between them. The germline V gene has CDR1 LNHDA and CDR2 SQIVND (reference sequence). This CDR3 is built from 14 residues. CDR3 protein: CASSTSRRLTEAFF. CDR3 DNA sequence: TGTGCCAGTAGTACGAGCCGGCGCTTGACTGAAGCTTTCTTT.

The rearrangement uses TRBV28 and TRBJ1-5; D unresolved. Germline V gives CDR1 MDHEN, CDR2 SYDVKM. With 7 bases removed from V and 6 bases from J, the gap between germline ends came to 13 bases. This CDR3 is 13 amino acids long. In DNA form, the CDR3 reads TGTGCCAGCAATTGGGAGGTCTCTCAGCCCCAGCATTTT. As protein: CASNWEVSQPQHF. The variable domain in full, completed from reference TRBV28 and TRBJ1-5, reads DVKVTQSSRYLVKRTGEKVFLECVQDMDHENMFWYRQDPGLGLRLIYFSYDVKMKEKGDIPEGYSVSREKKERFSLILESASTNQTSMYLCASNWEVSQPQHFGDGTRLSIL.

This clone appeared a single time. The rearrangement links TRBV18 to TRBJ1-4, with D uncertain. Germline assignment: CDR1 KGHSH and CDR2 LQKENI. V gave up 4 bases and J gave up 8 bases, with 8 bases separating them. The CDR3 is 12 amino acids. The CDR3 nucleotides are TGTGCCAGCTCACGGGTTCAAGAAAAACTGTTTTTT. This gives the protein CASSRVQEKLFF. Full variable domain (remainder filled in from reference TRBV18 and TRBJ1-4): NAGVMQNPRHLVRRRGQEARLRCSPMKGHSHVYWYRQLPEEGLKFMVYLQKENIIDESGMPKERFSAEFPKEGPSILRIQQVVRGDSAAYFCASSRVQEKLFFGSGTQLSVL.

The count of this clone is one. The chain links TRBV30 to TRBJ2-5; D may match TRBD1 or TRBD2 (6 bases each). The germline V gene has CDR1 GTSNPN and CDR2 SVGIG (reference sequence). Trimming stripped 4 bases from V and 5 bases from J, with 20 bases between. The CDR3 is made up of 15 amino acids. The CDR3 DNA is TGTGCCTGGAATCGAGGGGGGAGTTTCTCGGAGACCCAGTACTTC. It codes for CAWNRGGSFSETQYF.

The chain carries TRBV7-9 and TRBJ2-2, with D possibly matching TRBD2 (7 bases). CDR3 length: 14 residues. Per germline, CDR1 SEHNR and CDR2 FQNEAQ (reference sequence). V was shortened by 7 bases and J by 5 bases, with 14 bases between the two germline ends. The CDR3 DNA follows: TGTGCCAGCAAAAGGGGGGGAGAAACCGGGGAGCTGTTTTTT. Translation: CASKRGGETGELFF.

The DNA of the CDR3 is TGTGCCAGCAGCTCCTCAATCGCGGGAGGATACAATGAGCAGTTCTTC. Protein: CASSSSIAGGYNEQFF. The genes are TRBV5-5 and TRBJ2-1, with TRBD2 matching 8 bases. Germline loops: CDR1 SGHKS, CDR2 YYEKEE (reference sequence). CDR3 length: 16 residues. J was trimmed by 4 bases and V by 3 bases; bases with no gene match: 9.

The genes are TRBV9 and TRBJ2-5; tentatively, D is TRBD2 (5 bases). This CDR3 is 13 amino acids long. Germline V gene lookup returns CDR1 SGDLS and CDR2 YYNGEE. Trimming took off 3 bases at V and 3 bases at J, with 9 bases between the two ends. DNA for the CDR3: TGTGCCAGCAGCGGGACTTCGAAAGAGACCCAGTACTTC. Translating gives CASSGTSKETQYF. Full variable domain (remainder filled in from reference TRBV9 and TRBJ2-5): DSGVTQTPKHLITATGQRVTLRCSPRSGDLSVYWYQQSLDQGLQFLIQYYNGEERAKGNILERFSAQQFPDLHSELNLSSLELGDSALYFCASSGTSKETQYFGPGTRLLVL.

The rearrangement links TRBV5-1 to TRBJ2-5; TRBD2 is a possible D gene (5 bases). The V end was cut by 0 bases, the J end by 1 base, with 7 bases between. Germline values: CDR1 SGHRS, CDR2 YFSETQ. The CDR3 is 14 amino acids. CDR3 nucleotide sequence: TGCGCCAGCAGCTTGGGAGGGTTCCAAGAGACCCAGTACTTC. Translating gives CASSLGGFQETQYF.

This CDR3 reads CASSLRGAGMVEKLFF. As DNA, the CDR3 is TGTGCCAGCAGTTTACGGGGGGCAGGGATGGTGGAAAAACTGTTTTTT. V gene TRBV28 combines with J gene TRBJ1-4; tentatively, D is TRBD1 (6 bases). Germline assignment: CDR1 MDHEN and CDR2 SYDVKM. V was shortened by 2 bases and J by 8 bases, with 18 bases between the two germline ends. The CDR3 covers 16 residues.

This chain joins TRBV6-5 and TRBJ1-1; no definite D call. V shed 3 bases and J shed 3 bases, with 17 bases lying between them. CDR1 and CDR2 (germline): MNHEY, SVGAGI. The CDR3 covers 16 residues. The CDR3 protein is CASSYRSRSSYTEAFF. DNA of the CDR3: TGTGCCAGCAGTTATCGAAGTAGGTCAAGTTACACTGAAGCTTTCTTT.

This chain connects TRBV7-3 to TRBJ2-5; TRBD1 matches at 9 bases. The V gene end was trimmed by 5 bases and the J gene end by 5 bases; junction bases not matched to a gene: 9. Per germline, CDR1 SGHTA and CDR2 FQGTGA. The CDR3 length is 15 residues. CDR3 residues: CASSVRDRVGETQYF. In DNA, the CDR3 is TGTGCCAGCAGCGTCCGGGACAGGGTCGGGGAGACCCAGTACTTC.

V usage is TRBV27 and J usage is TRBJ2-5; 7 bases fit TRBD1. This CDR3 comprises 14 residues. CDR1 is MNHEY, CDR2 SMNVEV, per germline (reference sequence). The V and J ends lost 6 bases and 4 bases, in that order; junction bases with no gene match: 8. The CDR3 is CASRTGLYRETQYF. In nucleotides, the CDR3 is TGTGCCAGCAGGACAGGGCTATACCGAGAGACCCAGTACTTC.

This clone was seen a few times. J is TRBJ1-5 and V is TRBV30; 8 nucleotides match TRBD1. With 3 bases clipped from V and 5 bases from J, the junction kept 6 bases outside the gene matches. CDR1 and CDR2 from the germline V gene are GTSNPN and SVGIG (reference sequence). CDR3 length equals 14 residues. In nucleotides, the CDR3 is TGTGCCTGGAGGGGACAGGATTTTTATCAGCCCCAGCATTTT. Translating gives CAWRGQDFYQPQHF.

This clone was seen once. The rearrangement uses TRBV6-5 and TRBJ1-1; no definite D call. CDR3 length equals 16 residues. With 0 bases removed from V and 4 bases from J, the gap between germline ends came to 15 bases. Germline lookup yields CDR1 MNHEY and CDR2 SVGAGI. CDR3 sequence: CASSYSSGVPSTEAFF. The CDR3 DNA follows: TGTGCCAGCAGTTACTCGAGCGGGGTTCCGAGCACTGAAGCTTTCTTT.

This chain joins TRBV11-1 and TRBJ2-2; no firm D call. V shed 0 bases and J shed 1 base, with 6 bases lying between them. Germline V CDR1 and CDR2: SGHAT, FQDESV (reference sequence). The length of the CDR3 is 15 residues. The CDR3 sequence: CASSLAFQNTGELFF. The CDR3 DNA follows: TGTGCCAGCAGCTTAGCGTTCCAGAACACCGGGGAGCTGTTTTTT.

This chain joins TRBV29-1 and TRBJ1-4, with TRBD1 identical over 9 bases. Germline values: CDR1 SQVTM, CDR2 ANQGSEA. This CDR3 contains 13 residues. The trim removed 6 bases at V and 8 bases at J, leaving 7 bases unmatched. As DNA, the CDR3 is TGCAGCGTCCAACAGGGGGCTAGGGAAAAACTGTTTTTT. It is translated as CSVQQGAREKLFF.

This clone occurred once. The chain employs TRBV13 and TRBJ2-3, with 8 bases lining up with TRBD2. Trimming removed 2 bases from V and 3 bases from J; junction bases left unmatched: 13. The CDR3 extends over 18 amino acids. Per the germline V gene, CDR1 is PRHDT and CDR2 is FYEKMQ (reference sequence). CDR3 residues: CASSLSIAGNTVTDTQYF. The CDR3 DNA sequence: TGTGCCAGCAGCTTATCCATAGCGGGGAATACCGTAACAGATACGCAGTATTTT.